This T cell receptor beta chain was observed in a study of T cell repertoires in cytomegalovirus infection. The CDR3 runs to 14 residues. V gave up 6 bases and J gave up 6 bases; unmatched junction bases: 10. The germline gives CDR1 MNHEY, CDR2 SVGEGT. A word on this clonotype: Antigen: not known.

TCRdb analysed the reads with MiXCR anew, one entry per CDR3 protein. The sample includes approximately 990,000 distinct CDR3 sequences, approximately 33% seen only once; the top ten take roughly an eighth. The rearrangement links TRBV6-2 or TRBV6-3 to TRBJ1-1; the match to TRBD1 covers 7 bases. The sequence derives from a human donor in good health (CMV status not recorded). Some clones in this sample may be carry-over from other donors' samples. This sample comprised cultured CD8+ T cells from PBMCs, obtained from culture after CMV antigen stimulation. CDR3 region: CASRSTGVRAEAFF. The CDR3 DNA is TGTGCCAGCAGGTCCACAGGGGTAAGAGCTGAAGCTTTCTTT.